Shown below are 10 T cell receptor beta chains from a single sample sequenced in a study of T cell responses to AZD1222 COVID-19 vaccine. Profiling relied on immunoSEQ multiplex PCR, and the TCRdb table lists in-frame clones only, not all of them. The sample consists of under 130,000 clones, about nine tenths of them appearing once. The material was peripheral blood, obtained on day 0 of AZD1222 vaccination. These receptors were collected from an adult in good health.

The V and J genes are TRBV6-1 and TRBJ1-2, with 7 bases matching TRBD1. The V segment lost 0 bases and the J segment 3 bases; nucleotides outside the gene matches: 7. Germline V lookup: CDR1 MNHNS, CDR2 SASEGT. The CDR3 covers 16 residues. The CDR3 DNA reads TGTGCCAGCAGTGAAGCCCACAGGGGAAGGGACTATGGCTACACCTTC. This codes for CASSEAHRGRDYGYTF.

This chain joins TRBV12-3 or TRBV12-4 and TRBJ1-1, with D unresolved. This CDR3 has 13 amino acids. The ends were cut back, 3 bases at V and 6 bases at J, with 11 bases in the middle. Here the CDR3 reads CASSLGMRAEAFF. The DNA of the CDR3 is TGTGCCAGCAGTTTGGGAATGAGGGCTGAAGCTTTCTTT.

The CDR3 is CASSLSGESYNEQFF. CDR3 DNA: TGCGCCAGCAGCCTAAGCGGGGAATCTTACAATGAGCAGTTCTTC. The J gene is TRBJ2-1, the V gene TRBV5-1; TRBD2 agrees at 7 bases. Germline values: CDR1 SGHRS, CDR2 YFSETQ. With V trimmed by 4 bases and J by 4 bases, 8 bases remained unmatched. There are 15 residues in the CDR3.

For the CDR3, the DNA is TGTGCCAGCTCCAATACACGGGTTCAAAGCAATCAGCCCCAGCATTTT. Amino acid sequence: CASSNTRVQSNQPQHF. V and J are TRBV18 and TRBJ1-5; D unresolved. Trimming left V 6 bases short and J 1 base short, with 16 bases between. This CDR3 is built from 16 residues. Germline CDR1 and CDR2: KGHSH and LQKENI.

CDR3 residues: CASSLGGLEDTQYF. CDR3 DNA: TGCGCCAGCAGCTTGGGAGGGTTAGAAGATACGCAGTATTTT. The chain uses TRBV5-1 and TRBJ2-3, with a tentative D call TRBD2 (5 bases). CDR1 is SGHRS and CDR2 is YFSETQ in the germline V gene. Trimming shortened V by 0 bases and J by 5 bases, and 10 bases separated the two germline ends. This CDR3 contains 14 residues.

This chain uses TRBV11-2 with TRBJ1-5; D is unresolved. V was clipped by 2 bases and J by 9 bases, with 11 bases between them. The CDR3 length is 13 residues. The germline V gene encodes CDR1 SGHAT and CDR2 FQNNGV. CDR3 residues: CASSLQVEGPQHF. The CDR3 DNA reads as TGTGCCAGCAGCTTACAGGTGGAAGGGCCCCAGCATTTT.

The chain links TRBV2 to TRBJ2-7; TRBD1 matches 8 bases. The germline CDR1 and CDR2 sequences are SNHLY and FYNNEI. Trimming at V came to 8 bases and at J to 4 bases, leaving 4 bases not matched to a gene. The CDR3 runs 12 residues. The CDR3 reads CASSRQGYEQYF. In DNA, the CDR3 is TGTGCCAGCTCTCGACAGGGGTACGAGCAGTACTTC.

This chain connects TRBV11-1 to TRBJ2-3, with D possibly being TRBD1 or TRBD2 (8 bases each). Per germline, CDR1 SGHAT and CDR2 FQDESV (reference sequence). V was clipped by 7 bases and J by 1 base, with 15 bases between them. The CDR3 consists of 15 residues. Written as DNA, the CDR3 is TGTGCCAGCATCCGGGGGGGACAGGGCACAGATACGCAGTATTTT. The encoded protein is CASIRGGQGTDTQYF.

This clone was detected a few times. This sequence joins TRBV4-2 and TRBJ2-7; no clear D gene. The germline CDR1 and CDR2 sequences are LGHNA and YNFKEQ. The CDR3 is 13 amino acids. Trimming left V 0 bases short and J 7 bases short, with 10 bases between. CDR3 region: CASSQDAQREQYF. The CDR3, as DNA: TGTGCCAGCAGCCAAGATGCCCAGCGAGAGCAGTACTTC.

This clone was observed once. The chain combines TRBV7-3 with TRBJ1-2; TRBD1 agrees at 8 bases. The V and J ends lost 1 base and 7 bases, in that order; junction bases with no gene match: 5. CDR3 size: 14 residues. Germline CDR1 and CDR2: SGHTA and FQGTGA. CDR3 sequence: CASSLNAGGSGYTF. The CDR3 DNA reads TGTGCCAGCAGCTTAAACGCAGGGGGCTCTGGCTACACCTTC.